These 22 T cell receptor beta chains came from one sample sequenced in a study of blood T cell repertoires in COVID-19. Here immunoSEQ multiplex PCR was the method, and the copy in TCRdb shows in-frame clones only, minus some. The data hold fewer than 65,000 clones, with about nine tenths observed a single time. The sequencing sample was made of peripheral blood. These receptors originate from a woman aged 80 or over with acute or convalescent COVID-19.

V gene TRBV7-6 combines with J gene TRBJ2-3, with D perhaps TRBD2 (5 bases). This CDR3 spans 13 amino acids. V lost 4 bases, J lost 3 bases, and 8 bases lay in between. Germline loops: CDR1 SGHVS, CDR2 FNYEAQ. The CDR3 nucleotides read TGTGCCAGCAGCTCGAGGGTGACAGATACGCAGTATTTT. Amino acids: CASSSRVTDTQYF. The whole variable domain, remainder taken from reference TRBV7-6 and TRBJ2-3, is GAGVSQSPRYKVTKRGQDVALRCDPISGHVSLYWYRQALGQGPEFLTYFNYEAQQDKSGLPNDRFSAERPEGSISTLTIQRTEQRDSAMYRCASSSRVTDTQYFGPGTRLTVL.

V usage is TRBV5-1 and J usage is TRBJ1-3; D gene uncertain. CDR1 and CDR2 from the germline V gene are SGHRS and YFSETQ. The CDR3 length is 17 residues. Trimming took 6 bases from V and 0 from J, leaving 19 bases between them. CDR3 residues: CASTSGRQPFSGNTIYF. CDR3 coding DNA: TGCGCCAGCACCTCAGGTCGGCAGCCCTTCTCTGGAAACACCATATATTTT.

This clone was seen only a few times. The V call is TRBV7-2, the J call TRBJ1-6, with D maybe TRBD1 (6 bases). The CDR3 is 16 residues long. The germline V gene has CDR1 SGHTA and CDR2 FQGNSA. Trimming removed 6 bases at V and 6 bases at J, with 18 bases between. The CDR3: CASSFFGQGINSPLHF. The CDR3 region has the DNA TGTGCCAGCAGTTTCTTTGGGCAGGGGATTAATTCACCCCTCCACTTT.

DNA for the CDR3: TGTGCCAGCAGCTCGCGGGAGACCGGGGAGCTGTTTTTT. It yields the protein CASSSRETGELFF. This chain uses TRBV7-9 with TRBJ2-2; TRBD2 agrees at 7 bases. The V gene end was trimmed by 4 bases and the J gene end by 5 bases; junction bases not matched to a gene: 1. Germline CDR1 and CDR2: SEHNR and FQNEAQ (reference sequence). The CDR3 has 13 residues. Supplemented by reference TRBV7-9 and TRBJ2-2, the full variable domain reads DTGVSQNPRHKITKRGQNVTFRCDPISEHNRLYWYRQTLGQGPEFLTYFQNEAQLEKSRLLSDRFSAERPKGSFSTLEIQRTEQGDSAMYLCASSSRETGELFFGEGSRLTVL.

There are a few counts of this clone. The rearrangement joins TRBV4-1 to TRBJ1-1; 7 bases align to TRBD1. Germline V gives CDR1 MGHRA, CDR2 YSYEKL. This CDR3 has 14 residues. V shed 0 bases and J 5 bases; nucleotides not matched to a gene: 3. DNA of the CDR3: TGCGCCAGCAGCCAAGATCAGGGGGTGACTGAAGCTTTCTTT. This sequence encodes CASSQDQGVTEAFF.

This rearrangement joins TRBV18 to TRBJ1-2, with TRBD1 matching 9 bases. V dropped 3 bases and J dropped 1; count of bases not matched to a gene: 9. CDR3 size: 17 residues. The germline CDR1 and CDR2 sequences are KGHSH and LQKENI. The CDR3 nucleotides read TGTGCCAGCTCACCCAGGGGACAGGGCAGTTATAACTATGGCTACACCTTC. Amino acids: CASSPRGQGSYNYGYTF.

The chain uses TRBV28 and TRBJ2-1, with 9 bases fitting TRBD1. With V trimmed by 6 bases and J by 7 bases, 4 bases remained unmatched. Germline V gene sequence: CDR1 MDHEN, CDR2 SYDVKM. This CDR3 comprises 13 residues. The CDR3 DNA reads as TGTGCCAGCAGCAAGACAGGGGGGAATGAGCAGTTCTTC. This sequence encodes CASSKTGGNEQFF.

The chain employs TRBV7-2 and TRBJ2-7, with 10 bases fitting TRBD1. Germline V gives CDR1 SGHTA, CDR2 FQGNSA. CDR3 length: 14 residues. Germline trimming cut 8 bases from V and 2 bases from J; bases unmatched to any gene: 6. Written as DNA, the CDR3 is TGTGCCAGCGGATGGGACAGGGGTCCCTACGAGCAGTACTTC. This translates into CASGWDRGPYEQYF.

This clone was seen just once. This chain joins TRBV18 and TRBJ1-2; D may be TRBD1 (5 bases). The CDR3 runs 15 residues. The germline V gene has CDR1 KGHSH and CDR2 LQKENI. The V and J ends lost 1 base and 6 bases respectively, with 15 bases between them. CDR3 DNA: TGTGCCAGCTCACCACGGGACTCCAAGGAGGATGGCTACACCTTC. Translating it yields CASSPRDSKEDGYTF.

This clone occurred once. This chain links TRBV4-3 with TRBJ2-3; possibly TRBD1 for D (5 bases). This CDR3 comprises 18 residues. Germline V gives CDR1 LGHNA, CDR2 YSLEER. Trimming took off 4 bases at V and 0 bases at J, with 20 bases between the two ends. The DNA of the CDR3 is TGCGCCAGCAGCCCACAAGGGGCGGCTGGATCTAGCACAGATACGCAGTATTTT. Translation gives CASSPQGAAGSSTDTQYF.

The rearrangement uses TRBV5-1 and TRBJ1-5; TRBD1 matches at 7 bases. Germline CDR1 SGHRS, CDR2 YFSETQ. The CDR3 consists of 13 residues. V lost 2 bases to trimming and J lost 5 bases; unmatched junction nucleotides: 1. CDR3 sequence (DNA): TGCGCCAGCAGCTTCGACAGGGATCAGCCCCAGCATTTT. This gives the protein CASSFDRDQPQHF.

The chain uses TRBV3-1 (or the pseudogene TRBV3-2) and TRBJ2-1, with TRBD2 matching over 7 bases. V lost 4 bases, J lost 10 bases, and 10 bases stayed unmatched. Germline V CDR1 and CDR2: LGHDT, YNNKEL (reference sequence). The CDR3 length is 14 residues. CDR3 sequence (DNA): TGTGCCAGCAGCCCAGCCCGGGGAGGGAAGGAGCAGTTCTTC. It specifies CASSPARGGKEQFF.

This rearrangement joins TRBV7-3 to TRBJ2-1, with D perhaps matching TRBD1 (6 bases). CDR1 SGHTA and CDR2 FQGTGA come from the germline V gene. The CDR3 loop spans 15 amino acids. The ends were cut back, 0 bases at V and 3 bases at J, with 9 bases in the middle. The chain's CDR3 is CASSLTQGLYNEQFF. For the CDR3, the DNA is TGTGCCAGCAGCTTAACTCAGGGGCTCTACAATGAGCAGTTCTTC. Combining the CDR3 with reference TRBV7-3 and TRBJ2-1 gives the whole variable domain GAGVSQTPSNKVTEKGKYVELRCDPISGHTALYWYRQSLGQGPEFLIYFQGTGAADDSGLPNDRFFAVRPEGSVSTLKIQRTERGDSAVYLCASSLTQGLYNEQFFGPGTRLTVL.

This clone was detected only once. The V and J genes are TRBV12-3 or TRBV12-4 and TRBJ1-1; D remains ambiguous. Trimming took off 5 bases at V and 5 bases at J, with 12 bases between the two ends. There are 13 residues in the CDR3. The CDR3 sequence: CASSPPLKTEAFF. DNA for the CDR3: TGTGCCAGCAGTCCACCCCTAAAAACTGAAGCTTTCTTT.

The chain links TRBV18 to TRBJ2-3; 8 nucleotides agree with TRBD2. The germline CDR1 and CDR2 sequences are KGHSH and LQKENI. The ends lost 3 bases at V and 5 bases at J; junction bases unmatched: 4. The CDR3 consists of 14 residues. The CDR3 loop reads CASSPSREVDTQYF. The CDR3 coding sequence is TGTGCCAGCTCACCGTCGCGGGAGGTAGATACGCAGTATTTT.

The chain is built from TRBV19 and TRBJ2-1, with a possible D match to TRBD2 (6 bases). The CDR3 is 15 residues long. Germline CDR1 LNHDA, CDR2 SQIVND (reference sequence). Trimming pared 6 bases from V and 2 bases from J, leaving 14 bases between. DNA for the CDR3: TGTGCCAGTAGCCCCGGGAGAATCACCTACAATGAGCAGTTCTTC. It yields the protein CASSPGRITYNEQFF. Supplemented by reference TRBV19 and TRBJ2-1, the full variable domain reads DGGITQSPKYLFRKEGQNVTLSCEQNLNHDAMYWYRQDPGQGLRLIYYSQIVNDFQKGDIAEGYSVSREKKESFPLTVTSAQKNPTAFYLCASSPGRITYNEQFFGPGTRLTVL.

The rearrangement joins TRBV3-1 (or the pseudogene TRBV3-2) to TRBJ1-5, with 7 bases aligning to TRBD1. Trimming removed 3 bases from V and 2 bases from J; junction bases left unmatched: 4. The CDR3 is 15 residues long. In germline, CDR1 is LGHDT, CDR2 YNNKEL (reference sequence). CDR3 amino acids: CASSHRGEGNQPQHF. CDR3 nucleotides: TGTGCCAGCAGCCACAGGGGGGAAGGCAATCAGCCCCAGCATTTT.

This clone was seen a single time. The rearrangement joins TRBV7-3 to TRBJ2-3, with TRBD2 matching over 7 bases. The V gene's germline CDR1 is SGHTA and CDR2 FQGTGA. V gave up 2 bases and J gave up 0 bases; unmatched junction bases: 8. The CDR3 runs 17 residues. In DNA form, the CDR3 reads TGTGCCAGCAGCTTATCCCGAGCGGGAACTAGCACAGATACGCAGTATTTT. This encodes CASSLSRAGTSTDTQYF.

The V call is TRBV25-1, the J call TRBJ2-5; 8 bases line up with TRBD2. The CDR3 covers 13 residues. V lost 5 bases to trimming and J lost 4 bases; unmatched junction nucleotides: 3. CDR1 is MGHDK, CDR2 SYGVNS, per germline. In DNA form, the CDR3 reads TGTGCCAGCAGTTACGGGAGGGTAGAGACCCAGTACTTC. Translating it yields CASSYGRVETQYF.

The genes are TRBV12-5 and TRBJ1-5, with D possibly TRBD1 on 5 matching bases. The V and J ends lost 6 bases and 2 bases respectively, with 14 bases between them. This CDR3 comprises 15 residues. Germline V lookup: CDR1 LGHNT, CDR2 FRNRAP. CDR3 sequence reads: CASGFGGEGNQPQHF. As DNA, the CDR3 is TGTGCTAGTGGGTTCGGGGGGGAAGGCAATCAGCCCCAGCATTTT.

J is TRBJ1-6 and V is TRBV19; TRBD1 is a possible D gene (5 bases). The length of the CDR3 is 15 residues. V was trimmed by 0 bases and J by 7 bases, leaving 10 bases between them. In germline, CDR1 is LNHDA, CDR2 SQIVND (reference sequence). The CDR3 here is CASSIEVGQNSPLHF. CDR3 DNA: TGTGCCAGTAGTATAGAGGTGGGGCAGAATTCACCCCTCCACTTT.

This chain connects TRBV3-1 (or the pseudogene TRBV3-2) to TRBJ1-6; D gene uncertain. Deletions cut 3 bases from V and 6 bases from J, with 9 bases between. The CDR3 sequence is 14 residues long. Germline V gene sequence: CDR1 LGHDT, CDR2 YNNKEL (reference sequence). The CDR3 region has the DNA TGTGCCAGCAGCCATGGAGGAGCTAATTCACCCCTCCACTTT. Protein product: CASSHGGANSPLHF.